The TCR beta chain under discussion was sequenced for a study of graft-versus-host responses after intestinal transplantation. In the study overall: The recipients all started with anti-thymocyte globulin induction and then took tacrolimus and steroids for about three years. General study points: Allografts from individuals with graft-donor T cell macrochimerism displayed high graft-versus-host to host-versus-graft clonal ratios. The recipient marrow held GvH clones, and some of them showed up first in ileum or blood. HvG clone declines early post-transplant were associated with peak circulating GvH levels.

Data came from immunoSEQ multiplex PCR; TCRdb stores just in-frame clones and leaves some out. The table records more than 40,000 clones, 90% to 95% of them present only once. As for this clone: The target antigen is unknown.

Deletions cut 7 bases from V and 2 bases from J, with 22 bases between. CDR1 and CDR2 from the germline V gene are MNHEY and SMNVEV (reference sequence). The CDR3 consists of 17 residues. The specimen was unstimulated CD8+ T cells sorted from spleen or lymph node cells, collected before transplant. The chain uses TRBV27 and TRBJ2-3; TRBD2 might be the D (6 bases). The source of this sequence is a human donor who was the organ donor for an intestinal transplant. CDR3: CASTNNWDSYITDTQYF. The CDR3, as DNA: TGTGCCAGCACCAACAATTGGGACTCATATATCACAGATACGCAGTATTTT.